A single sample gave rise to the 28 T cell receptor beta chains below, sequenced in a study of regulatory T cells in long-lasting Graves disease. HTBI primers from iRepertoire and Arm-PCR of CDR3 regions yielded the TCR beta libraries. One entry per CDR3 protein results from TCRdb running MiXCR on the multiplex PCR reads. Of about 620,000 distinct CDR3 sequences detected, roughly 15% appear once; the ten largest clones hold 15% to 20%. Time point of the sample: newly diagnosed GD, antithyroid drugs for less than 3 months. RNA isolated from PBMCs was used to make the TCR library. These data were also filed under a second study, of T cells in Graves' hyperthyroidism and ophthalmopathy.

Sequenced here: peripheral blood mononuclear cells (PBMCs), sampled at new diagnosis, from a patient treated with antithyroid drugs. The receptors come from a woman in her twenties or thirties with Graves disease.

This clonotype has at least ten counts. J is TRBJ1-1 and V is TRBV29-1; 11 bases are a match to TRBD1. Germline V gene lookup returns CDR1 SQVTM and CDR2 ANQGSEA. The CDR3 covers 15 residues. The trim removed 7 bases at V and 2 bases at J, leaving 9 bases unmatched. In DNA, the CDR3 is TGCAGCGCCATCGGACAGGGGGCCGCAAACACTGAAGCTTTCTTT. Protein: CSAIGQGAANTEAFF.

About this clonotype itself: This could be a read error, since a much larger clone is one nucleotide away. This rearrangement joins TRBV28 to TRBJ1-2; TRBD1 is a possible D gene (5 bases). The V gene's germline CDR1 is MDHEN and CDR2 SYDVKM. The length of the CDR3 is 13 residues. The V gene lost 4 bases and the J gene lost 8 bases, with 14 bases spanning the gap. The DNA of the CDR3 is TGTGCCAGCAGTTCACTGGGGCCTGGAGGCTACACCTTC. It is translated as CASSSLGPGGYTF.

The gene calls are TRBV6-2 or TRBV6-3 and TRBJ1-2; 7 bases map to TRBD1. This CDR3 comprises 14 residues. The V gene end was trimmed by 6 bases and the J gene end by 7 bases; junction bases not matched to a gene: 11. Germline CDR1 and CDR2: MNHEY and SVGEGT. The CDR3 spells CASRGGQTPSGYTF. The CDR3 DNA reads TGTGCCAGCAGGGGGGGACAGACCCCCTCTGGCTACACCTTC.

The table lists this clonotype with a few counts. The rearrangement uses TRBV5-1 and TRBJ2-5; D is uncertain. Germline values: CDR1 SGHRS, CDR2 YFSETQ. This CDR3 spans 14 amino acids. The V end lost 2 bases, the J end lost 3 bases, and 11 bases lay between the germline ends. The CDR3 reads CASSFSTGKETQYF. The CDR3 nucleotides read TGCGCCAGCAGCTTCTCGACCGGAAAAGAGACCCAGTACTTC.

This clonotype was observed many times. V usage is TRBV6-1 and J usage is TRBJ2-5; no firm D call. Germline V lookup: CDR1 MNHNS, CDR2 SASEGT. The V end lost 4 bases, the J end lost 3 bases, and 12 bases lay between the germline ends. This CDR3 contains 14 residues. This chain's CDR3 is CASSVAVRKETQYF. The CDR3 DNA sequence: TGTGCCAGCAGTGTAGCAGTGAGGAAAGAGACCCAGTACTTC.

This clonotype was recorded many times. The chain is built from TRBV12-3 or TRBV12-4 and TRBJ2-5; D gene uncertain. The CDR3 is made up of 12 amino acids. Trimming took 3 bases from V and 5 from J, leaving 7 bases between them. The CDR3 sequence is CASSFSHETQYF. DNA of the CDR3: TGTGCCAGCAGTTTTTCACACGAGACCCAGTACTTC.

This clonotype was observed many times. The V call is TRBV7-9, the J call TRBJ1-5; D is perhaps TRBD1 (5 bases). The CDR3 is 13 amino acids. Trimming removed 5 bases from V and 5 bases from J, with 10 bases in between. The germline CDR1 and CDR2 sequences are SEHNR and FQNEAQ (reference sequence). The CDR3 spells CASSPGADQPQHF. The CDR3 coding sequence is TGTGCCAGCAGCCCCGGGGCGGATCAGCCCCAGCATTTT.

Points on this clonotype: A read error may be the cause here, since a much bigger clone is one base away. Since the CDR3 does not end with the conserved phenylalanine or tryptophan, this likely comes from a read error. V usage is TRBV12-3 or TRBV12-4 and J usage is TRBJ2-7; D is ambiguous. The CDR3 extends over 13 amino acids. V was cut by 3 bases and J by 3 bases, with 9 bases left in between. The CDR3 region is CASSFTTSYEQYL. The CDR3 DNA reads TGTGCCAGCAGTTTTACGACGAGCTACGAGCAGTACCTC.

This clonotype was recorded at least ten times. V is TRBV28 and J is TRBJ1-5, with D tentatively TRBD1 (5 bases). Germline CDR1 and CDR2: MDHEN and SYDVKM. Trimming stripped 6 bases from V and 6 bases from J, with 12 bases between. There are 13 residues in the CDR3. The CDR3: CASSRGEVQPQHF. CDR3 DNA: TGTGCCAGCAGCCGGGGGGAGGTTCAGCCCCAGCATTTT.

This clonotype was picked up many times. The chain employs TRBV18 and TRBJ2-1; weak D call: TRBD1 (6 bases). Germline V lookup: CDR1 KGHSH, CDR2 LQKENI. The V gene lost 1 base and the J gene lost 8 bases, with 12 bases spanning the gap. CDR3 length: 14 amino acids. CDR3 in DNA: TGTGCCAGCTCACCACACAGGGATGAGGATGAGCAGTTCTTC. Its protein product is CASSPHRDEDEQFF. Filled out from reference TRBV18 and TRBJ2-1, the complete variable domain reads NAGVMQNPRHLVRRRGQEARLRCSPMKGHSHVYWYRQLPEEGLKFMVYLQKENIIDESGMPKERFSAEFPKEGPSILRIQQVVRGDSAAYFCASSPHRDEDEQFFGPGTRLTVL.

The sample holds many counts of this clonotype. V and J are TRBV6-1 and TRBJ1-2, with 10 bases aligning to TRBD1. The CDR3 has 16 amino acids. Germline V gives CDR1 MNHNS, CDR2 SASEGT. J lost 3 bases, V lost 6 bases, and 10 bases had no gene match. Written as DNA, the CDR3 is TGTGCCAGCAGAACTAGACAGGGGGCGCCTGACTATGGCTACACCTTC. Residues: CASRTRQGAPDYGYTF.

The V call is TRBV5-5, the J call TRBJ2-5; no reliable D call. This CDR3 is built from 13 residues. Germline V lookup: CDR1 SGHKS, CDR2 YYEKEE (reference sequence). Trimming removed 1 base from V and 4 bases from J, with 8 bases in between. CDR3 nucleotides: TGTGCCAGCAGCTTGCTGGGCCCAGAGACCCAGTACTTC. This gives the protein CASSLLGPETQYF.

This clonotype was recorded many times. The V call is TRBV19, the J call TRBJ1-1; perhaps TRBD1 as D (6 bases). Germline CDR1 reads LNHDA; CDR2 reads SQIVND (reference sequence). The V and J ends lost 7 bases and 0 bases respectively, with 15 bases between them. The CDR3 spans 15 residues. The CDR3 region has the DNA TGTGCCAGTAAGTTACAGGGTGACCTGAACACTGAAGCTTTCTTT. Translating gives CASKLQGDLNTEAFF.

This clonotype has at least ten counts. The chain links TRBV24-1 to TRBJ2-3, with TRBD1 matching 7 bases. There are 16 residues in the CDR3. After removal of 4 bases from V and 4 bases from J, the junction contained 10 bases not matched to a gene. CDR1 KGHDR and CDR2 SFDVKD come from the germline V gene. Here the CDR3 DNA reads TGTGCCACCAGTGACCGTGACAGGGAAGTGTCAGATACGCAGTATTTT. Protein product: CATSDRDREVSDTQYF.

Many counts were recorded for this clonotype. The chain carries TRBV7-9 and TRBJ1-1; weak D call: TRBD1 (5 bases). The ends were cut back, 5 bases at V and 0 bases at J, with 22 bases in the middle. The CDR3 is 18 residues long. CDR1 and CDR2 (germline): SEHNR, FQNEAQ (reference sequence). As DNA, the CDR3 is TGTGCCAGCAGCCCCATATCCTGGGACCCTAACTTGAACACTGAAGCTTTCTTT. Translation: CASSPISWDPNLNTEAFF.

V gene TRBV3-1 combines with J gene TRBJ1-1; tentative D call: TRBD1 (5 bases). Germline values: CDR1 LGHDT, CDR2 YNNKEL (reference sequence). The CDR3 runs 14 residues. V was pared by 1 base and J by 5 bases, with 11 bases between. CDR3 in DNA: TGTGCCAGCAGCCAAGGAAGGGGAGAGACTGAAGCTTTCTTT. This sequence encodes CASSQGRGETEAFF.

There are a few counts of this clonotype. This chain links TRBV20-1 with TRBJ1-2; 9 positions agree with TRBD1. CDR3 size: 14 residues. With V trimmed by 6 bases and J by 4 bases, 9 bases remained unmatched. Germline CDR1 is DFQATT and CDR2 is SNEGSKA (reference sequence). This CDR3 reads CSAQQQGAGYGYTF. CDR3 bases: TGCAGTGCCCAACAACAGGGGGCCGGCTATGGCTACACCTTC.

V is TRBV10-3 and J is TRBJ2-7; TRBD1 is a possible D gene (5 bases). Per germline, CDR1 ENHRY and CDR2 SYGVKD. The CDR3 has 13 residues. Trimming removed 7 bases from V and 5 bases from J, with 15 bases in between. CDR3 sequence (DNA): TGTGCCATCAATGACTGGGGCCGGGACGAGCAGTACTTC. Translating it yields CAINDWGRDEQYF.

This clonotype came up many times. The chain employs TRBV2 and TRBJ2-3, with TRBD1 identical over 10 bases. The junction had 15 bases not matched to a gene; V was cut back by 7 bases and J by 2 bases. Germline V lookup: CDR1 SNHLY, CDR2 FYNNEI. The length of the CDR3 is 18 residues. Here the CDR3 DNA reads TGTGCCAGCAACCGATGGACAGGGGGTGCGCTCAACACAGATACGCAGTATTTT. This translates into CASNRWTGGALNTDTQYF.

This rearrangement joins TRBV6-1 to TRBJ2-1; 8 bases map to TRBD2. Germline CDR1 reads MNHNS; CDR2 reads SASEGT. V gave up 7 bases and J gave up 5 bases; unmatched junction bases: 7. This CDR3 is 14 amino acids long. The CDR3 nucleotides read TGTGCCAGCATCTCTAGCGGGCTAAACAATGAGCAGTTCTTC. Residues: CASISSGLNNEQFF.

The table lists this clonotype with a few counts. This chain's CDR3 is CASSPDGVKHGNQPQHF. The DNA for the CDR3 is TGTGCCAGCTCACCGGACGGAGTTAAGCATGGCAATCAGCCCCAGCATTTT. The chain couples TRBV18 to TRBJ1-5; D ambiguous. The germline gives CDR1 KGHSH, CDR2 LQKENI. V shed 3 bases and J shed 2 bases, with 17 bases lying between them. This CDR3 spans 17 amino acids.

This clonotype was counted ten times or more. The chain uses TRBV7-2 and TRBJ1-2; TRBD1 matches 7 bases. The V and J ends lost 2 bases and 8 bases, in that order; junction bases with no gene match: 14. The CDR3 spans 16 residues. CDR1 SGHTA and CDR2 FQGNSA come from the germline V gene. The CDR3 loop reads CASSLKAAVQGVGYTF. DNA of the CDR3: TGTGCCAGCAGCTTAAAGGCGGCGGTCCAGGGGGTGGGCTACACCTTC.

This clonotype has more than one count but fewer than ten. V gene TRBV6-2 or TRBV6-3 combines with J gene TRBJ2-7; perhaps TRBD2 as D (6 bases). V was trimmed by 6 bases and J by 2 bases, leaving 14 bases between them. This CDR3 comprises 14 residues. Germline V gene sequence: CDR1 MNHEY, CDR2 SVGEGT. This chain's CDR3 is CASSANPGAYEQYF. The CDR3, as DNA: TGTGCCAGCAGCGCCAACCCGGGAGCCTACGAGCAGTACTTC.

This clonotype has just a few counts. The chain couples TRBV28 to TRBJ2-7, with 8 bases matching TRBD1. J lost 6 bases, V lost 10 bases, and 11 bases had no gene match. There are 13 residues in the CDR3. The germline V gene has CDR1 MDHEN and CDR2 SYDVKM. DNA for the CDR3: TGTGCCATTCAGGGGGCGCTGACCGGCGAGCAGTACTTC. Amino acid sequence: CAIQGALTGEQYF.

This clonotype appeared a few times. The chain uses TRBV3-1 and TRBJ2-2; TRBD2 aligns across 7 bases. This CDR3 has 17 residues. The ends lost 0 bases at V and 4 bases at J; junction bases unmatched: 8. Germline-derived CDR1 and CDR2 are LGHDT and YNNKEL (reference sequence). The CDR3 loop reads CASSQDWLAGSTGELFF. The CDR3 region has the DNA TGTGCCAGCAGCCAAGATTGGTTAGCGGGTAGCACCGGGGAGCTGTTTTTT.

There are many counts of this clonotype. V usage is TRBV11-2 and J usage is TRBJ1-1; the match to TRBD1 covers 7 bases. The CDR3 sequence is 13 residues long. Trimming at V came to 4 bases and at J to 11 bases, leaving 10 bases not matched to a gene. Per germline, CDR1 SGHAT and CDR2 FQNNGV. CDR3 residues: CASSSQGPKLAFF. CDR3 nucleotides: TGTGCCAGCAGCTCACAGGGGCCCAAACTCGCTTTCTTT.

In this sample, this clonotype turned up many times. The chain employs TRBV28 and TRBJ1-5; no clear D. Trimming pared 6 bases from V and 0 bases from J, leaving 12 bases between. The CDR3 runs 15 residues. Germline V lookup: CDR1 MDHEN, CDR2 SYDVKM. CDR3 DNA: TGTGCCAGCAGACCGACGGTGAATAGCAATCAGCCCCAGCATTTT. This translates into CASRPTVNSNQPQHF.

CDR3: CATGYPGTDTQYF. Here the CDR3 DNA reads TGTGCCACCGGATACCCCGGCACAGATACGCAGTATTTT. J is TRBJ2-3 and V is TRBV24-1, with D uncertain. Deletions cut 9 bases from V and 1 base from J, with 10 bases between. The CDR3 has 13 residues. CDR1 KGHDR and CDR2 SFDVKD come from the germline V gene.